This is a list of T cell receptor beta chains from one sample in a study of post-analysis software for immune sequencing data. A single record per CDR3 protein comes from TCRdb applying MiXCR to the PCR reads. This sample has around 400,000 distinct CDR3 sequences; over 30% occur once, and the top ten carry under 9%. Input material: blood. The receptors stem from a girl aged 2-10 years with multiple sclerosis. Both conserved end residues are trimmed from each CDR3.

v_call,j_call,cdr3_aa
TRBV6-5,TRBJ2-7,ASSSGQALSDYEQY
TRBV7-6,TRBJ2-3,ASSRTRYSGRAREDTQY
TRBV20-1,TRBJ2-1,SATAWRGGLGEQF
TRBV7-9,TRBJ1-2,ASSLVYGYT
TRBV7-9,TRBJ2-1,ASSPGTSGVYEQF
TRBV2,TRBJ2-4,ASSEDRIAKNIQY
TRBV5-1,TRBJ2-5,ASSLTSLGQGTRETQY
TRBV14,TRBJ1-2,ASSPRPGGAYGYT
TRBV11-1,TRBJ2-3,ASSFTYVLAGGQDTQY
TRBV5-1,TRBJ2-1,ASSGWELSYNEQF
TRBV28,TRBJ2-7,ASRLRRASYEQY